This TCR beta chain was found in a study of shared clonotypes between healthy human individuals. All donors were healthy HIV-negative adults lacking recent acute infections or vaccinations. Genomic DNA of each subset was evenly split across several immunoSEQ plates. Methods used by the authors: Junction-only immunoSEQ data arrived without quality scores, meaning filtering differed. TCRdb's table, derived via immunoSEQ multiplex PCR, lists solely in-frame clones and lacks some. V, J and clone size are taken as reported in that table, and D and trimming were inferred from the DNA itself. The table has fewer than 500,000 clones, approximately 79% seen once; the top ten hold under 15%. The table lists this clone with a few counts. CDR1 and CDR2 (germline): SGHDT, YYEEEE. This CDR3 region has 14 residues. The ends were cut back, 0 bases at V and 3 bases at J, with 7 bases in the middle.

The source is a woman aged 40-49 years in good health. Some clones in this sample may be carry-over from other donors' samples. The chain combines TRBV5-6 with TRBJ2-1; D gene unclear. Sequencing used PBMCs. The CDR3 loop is CASSLGRIYNEQFF. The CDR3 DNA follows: TGTGCCAGCAGCTTGGGACGCATCTACAATGAGCAGTTCTTC.